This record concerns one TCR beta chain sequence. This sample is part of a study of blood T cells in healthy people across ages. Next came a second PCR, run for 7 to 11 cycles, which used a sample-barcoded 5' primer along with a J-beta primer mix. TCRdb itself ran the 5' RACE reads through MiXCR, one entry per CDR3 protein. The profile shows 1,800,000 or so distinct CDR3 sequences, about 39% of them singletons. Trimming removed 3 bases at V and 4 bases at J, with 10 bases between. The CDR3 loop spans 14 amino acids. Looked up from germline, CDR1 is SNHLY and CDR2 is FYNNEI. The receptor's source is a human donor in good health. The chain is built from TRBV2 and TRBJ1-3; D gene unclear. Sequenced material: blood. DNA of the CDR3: TGTGCCAGCAGTGACGTGAGCGGAGGAAACACCATATATTTT. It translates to CASSDVSGGNTIYF.